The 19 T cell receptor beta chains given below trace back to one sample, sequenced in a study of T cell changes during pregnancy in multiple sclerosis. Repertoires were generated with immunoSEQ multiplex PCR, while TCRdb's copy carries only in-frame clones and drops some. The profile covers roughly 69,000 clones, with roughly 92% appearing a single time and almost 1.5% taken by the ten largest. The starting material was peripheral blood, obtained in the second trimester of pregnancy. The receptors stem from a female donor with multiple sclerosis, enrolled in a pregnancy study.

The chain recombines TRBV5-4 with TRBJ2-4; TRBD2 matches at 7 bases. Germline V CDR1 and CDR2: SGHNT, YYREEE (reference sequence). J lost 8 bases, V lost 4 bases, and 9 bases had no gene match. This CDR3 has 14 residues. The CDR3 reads CASSLGWGGDIQYF. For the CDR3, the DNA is TGTGCCAGCAGCCTTGGTTGGGGGGGAGACATTCAGTACTTC.

The DNA of the CDR3 is TGTGCCAGCAGCCCCGGGGGGGATCCTCGGCAGGATGGCTACACCTTC. This gives the protein CASSPGGDPRQDGYTF. The chain couples TRBV7-2 to TRBJ1-2; D perhaps matches TRBD1 (5 bases). V dropped 5 bases and J dropped 6 bases, with 22 bases sitting between them. Germline V CDR1 and CDR2: SGHTA, FQGNSA. CDR3 length: 16 amino acids.

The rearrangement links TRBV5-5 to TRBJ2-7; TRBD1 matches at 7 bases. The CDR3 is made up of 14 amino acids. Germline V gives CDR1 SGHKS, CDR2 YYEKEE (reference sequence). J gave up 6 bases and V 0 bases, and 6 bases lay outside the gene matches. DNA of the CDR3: TGTGCCAGCAGCTTGGAGTCAGGGGGTGTCGAGCAGTACTTC. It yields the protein CASSLESGGVEQYF. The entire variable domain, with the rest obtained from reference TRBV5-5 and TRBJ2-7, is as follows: DAGVTQSPTHLIKTRGQQVTLRCSPISGHKSVSWYQQVLGQGPQFIFQYYEKEERGRGNFPDRFSARQFPNYSSELNVNALLLGDSALYLCASSLESGGVEQYFGPGTRLTVT.

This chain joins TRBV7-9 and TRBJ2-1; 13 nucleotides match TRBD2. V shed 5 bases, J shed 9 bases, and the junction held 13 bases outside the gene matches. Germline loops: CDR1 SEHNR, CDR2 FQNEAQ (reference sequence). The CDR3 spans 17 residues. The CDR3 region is CASSPRILAGGRGEQFF. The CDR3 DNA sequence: TGTGCCAGCAGCCCGCGGATACTAGCGGGGGGGCGTGGTGAGCAGTTCTTC. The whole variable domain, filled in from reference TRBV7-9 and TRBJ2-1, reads DTGVSQNPRHKITKRGQNVTFRCDPISEHNRLYWYRQTLGQGPEFLTYFQNEAQLEKSRLLSDRFSAERPKGSFSTLEIQRTEQGDSAMYLCASSPRILAGGRGEQFFGPGTRLTVL.

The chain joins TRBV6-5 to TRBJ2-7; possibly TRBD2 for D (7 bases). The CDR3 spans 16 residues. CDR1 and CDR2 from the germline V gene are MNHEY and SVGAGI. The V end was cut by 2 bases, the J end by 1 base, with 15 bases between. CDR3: CASSYRGAGDSYEQYF. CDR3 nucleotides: TGTGCCAGCAGTTACCGGGGGGCAGGGGATTCCTACGAGCAGTACTTC.

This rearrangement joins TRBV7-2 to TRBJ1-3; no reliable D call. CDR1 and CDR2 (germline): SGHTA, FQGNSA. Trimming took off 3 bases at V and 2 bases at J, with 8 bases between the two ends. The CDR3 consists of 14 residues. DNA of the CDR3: TGTGCCAGCAGCTTCAGGCAGGCTGGAAACACCATATATTTT. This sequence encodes CASSFRQAGNTIYF.

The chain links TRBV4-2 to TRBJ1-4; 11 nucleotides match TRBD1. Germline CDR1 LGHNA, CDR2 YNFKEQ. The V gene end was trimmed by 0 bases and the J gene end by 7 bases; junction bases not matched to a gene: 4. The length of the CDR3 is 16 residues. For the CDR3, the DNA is TGTGCCAGCAGCCAAGAGCCCGGGACAGGGGGTGAAAAACTGTTTTTT. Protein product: CASSQEPGTGGEKLFF.

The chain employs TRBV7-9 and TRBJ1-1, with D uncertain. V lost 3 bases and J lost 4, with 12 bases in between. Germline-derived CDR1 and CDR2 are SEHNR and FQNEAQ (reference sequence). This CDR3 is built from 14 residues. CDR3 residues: CASSLGDEITEAFF. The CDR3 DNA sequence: TGTGCCAGCAGCTTGGGAGACGAGATCACTGAAGCTTTCTTT.

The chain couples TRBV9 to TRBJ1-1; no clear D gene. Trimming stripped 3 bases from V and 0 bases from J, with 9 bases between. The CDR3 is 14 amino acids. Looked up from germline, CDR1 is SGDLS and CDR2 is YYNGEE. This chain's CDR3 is CASSARIMNTEAFF. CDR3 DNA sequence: TGTGCCAGCAGCGCGCGGATAATGAACACTGAAGCTTTCTTT.

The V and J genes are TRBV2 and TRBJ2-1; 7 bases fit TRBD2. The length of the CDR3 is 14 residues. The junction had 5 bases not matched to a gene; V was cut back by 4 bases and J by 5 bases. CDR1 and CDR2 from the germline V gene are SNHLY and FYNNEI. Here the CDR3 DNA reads TGTGCCAGCAGTGCCGGGAGGACTAACAATGAGCAGTTCTTC. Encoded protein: CASSAGRTNNEQFF.

The CDR3 is CASSPGGGGEQYF. In DNA form, the CDR3 reads TGTGCCAGCAGCCCAGGTGGGGGGGGCGAGCAGTACTTC. The V call is TRBV7-9, the J call TRBJ2-7; 7 nucleotides agree with TRBD2. The germline V gene encodes CDR1 SEHNR and CDR2 FQNEAQ (reference sequence). Trimming cost V 5 bases and J 6 bases; bases outside gene matches: 7. CDR3 length equals 13 residues.

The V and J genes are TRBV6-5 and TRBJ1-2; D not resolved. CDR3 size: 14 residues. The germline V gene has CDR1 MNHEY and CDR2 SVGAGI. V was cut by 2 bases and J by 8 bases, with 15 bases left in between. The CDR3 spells CASSYTMSSGGYTF. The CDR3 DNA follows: TGTGCCAGCAGTTACACTATGTCTAGTGGGGGCTACACCTTC.

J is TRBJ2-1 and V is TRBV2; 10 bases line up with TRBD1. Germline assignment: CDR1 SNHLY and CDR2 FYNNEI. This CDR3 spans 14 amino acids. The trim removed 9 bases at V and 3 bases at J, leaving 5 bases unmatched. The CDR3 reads CARQGQGNYNEQFF. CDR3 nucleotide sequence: TGTGCCAGACAGGGACAGGGGAACTACAATGAGCAGTTCTTC. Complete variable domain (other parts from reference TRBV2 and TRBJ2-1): EPEVTQTPSHQVTQMGQEVILRCVPISNHLYFYWYRQILGQKVEFLVSFYNNEISEKSEIFDDQFSVERPDGSNFTLKIRSTKLEDSAMYFCARQGQGNYNEQFFGPGTRLTVL.

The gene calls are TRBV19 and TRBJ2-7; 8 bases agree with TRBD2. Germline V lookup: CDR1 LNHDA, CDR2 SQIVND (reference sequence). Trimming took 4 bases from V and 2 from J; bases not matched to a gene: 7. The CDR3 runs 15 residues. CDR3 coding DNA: TGTGCCAGTAGTACCGTACTAGCGGCAGCCTACGAGCAGTACTTC. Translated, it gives CASSTVLAAAYEQYF.

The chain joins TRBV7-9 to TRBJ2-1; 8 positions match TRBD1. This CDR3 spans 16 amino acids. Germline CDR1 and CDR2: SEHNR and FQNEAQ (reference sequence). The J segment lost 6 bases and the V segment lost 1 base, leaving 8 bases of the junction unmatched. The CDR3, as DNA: TGTGCCAGCAGCTTAGGGACCCAGGGGGCCGGCAATGAGCAGTTCTTC. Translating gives CASSLGTQGAGNEQFF.

The CDR3 sequence: CAIGTGEAFF. The CDR3 nucleotides read TGTGCCATTGGGACAGGTGAAGCTTTCTTT. V is TRBV10-3 and J is TRBJ1-1, with 8 bases fitting TRBD1. CDR3 length: 10 amino acids. Germline V lookup: CDR1 ENHRY, CDR2 SYGVKD. The V segment lost 9 bases and the J segment 7 bases; nucleotides outside the gene matches: 1.

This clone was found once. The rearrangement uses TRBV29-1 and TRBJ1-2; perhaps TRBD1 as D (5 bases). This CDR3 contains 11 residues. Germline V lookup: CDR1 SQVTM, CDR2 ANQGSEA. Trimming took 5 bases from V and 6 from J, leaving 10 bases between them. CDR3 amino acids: CSVQGSDGYTF. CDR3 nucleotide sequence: TGCAGCGTTCAGGGTTCCGATGGCTACACCTTC.

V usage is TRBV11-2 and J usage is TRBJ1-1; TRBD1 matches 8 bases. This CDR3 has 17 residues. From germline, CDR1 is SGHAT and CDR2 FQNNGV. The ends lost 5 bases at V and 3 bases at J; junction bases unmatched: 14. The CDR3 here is CASSRTIWDRRDTEAFF. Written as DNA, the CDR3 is TGTGCCAGCAGCCGTACAATATGGGACAGGAGGGACACTGAAGCTTTCTTT.

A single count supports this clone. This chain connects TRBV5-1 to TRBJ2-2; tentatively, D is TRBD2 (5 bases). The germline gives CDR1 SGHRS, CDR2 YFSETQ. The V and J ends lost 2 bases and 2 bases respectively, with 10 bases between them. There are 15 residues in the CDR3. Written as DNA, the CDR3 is TGCGCCAGCAGCTTAAGCGGATCCAACACCGGGGAGCTGTTTTTT. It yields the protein CASSLSGSNTGELFF.